This is a list of T cell receptor beta chains from one sample in a study of shared clonotypes between healthy human individuals. Measured with immunoSEQ multiplex PCR; TCRdb has only the in-frame clones, and not every one. This sample has roughly 1.5 million clones, with approximately 98% found just once. Source material: naive CD4+ T cells sorted from blood. The receptors shown here come from a man younger than 40 in good health. CDR3s leave out the opening cysteine and the closing phenylalanine or tryptophan. Each record gives: V gene, CDR3 protein.

TRBV5-6 | ASSRLAGGVWTGELF
TRBV10-3 | ANLWKQY
TRBV9 | ASSRLAGGSYNEQF
TRBV5-4 | ASSQGLAGSSYEQY
TRBV4-3 | ASSQGTRSNYGYT
TRBV21-1 | ASSLPGHRLEKLF
TRBV10-3 | AISDPLYRGGPEQY
TRBV7-9 | ASSLGSSGDTQY
TRBV27 | ASSDEGLTDTQY
TRBV6-5 | ASSSGREQY
TRBV19 | ASSIGDRVNTEAF
TRBV10-2 | ASQGRPGALGEKLF
TRBV28 | ASNFPDRGNGYT
TRBV2 | ASKVGRGSGNEQF
TRBV6-5 | ASSYSGRASLETQY
TRBV19 | ASSDLRGYT
TRBV6-1 | ASSLQIPTYEQY
TRBV28 | ASSLLTGVNSQPQH
TRBV28 | ASQGLRYEQY
TRBV19 | ASRGTAGNTIY
TRBV9 | ASSVWPGQNTGELF
TRBV11-2 | ASSLGQGANTEAF
TRBV2 | ASTLGLAGSYEQY
TRBV19 | ASSRTGGSGANVLT
TRBV19 | ASSLRDRSEAF
TRBV27 | ASSLPWGDEQF
TRBV7-9 | ASSLALAGRYEQF
TRBV19 | ASSGTSGRNEQF
TRBV5-1 | ASSSGTGYYEQY
TRBV7-2 | ASSPRSGSYEQY
TRBV10-1 | ASSESNQPQH
TRBV6-5 | ASVLGDGTQY
TRBV11-2 | ASSFPGLAAYNEQF
TRBV30 | AWSNAGIRRTDEQY
TRBV6-1 | ASNVRAGGYEQY
TRBV30 | AWSVGVNTEAF
TRBV11-3 | ASSLLAGGIGELF